What follows are 14 T cell receptor beta chains derived from one specimen sequenced in a study of blood T cell repertoires in COVID-19. Libraries were prepared by immunoSEQ multiplex PCR; TCRdb keeps only in-frame clonotypes and omits some of them. The sample yields 30,000 to 50,000 clones, over 75% seen once. The sequencing input was peripheral blood. The source of these receptors is a human donor in a cohort sampled during active COVID-19.

This CDR3 is CATEGLAVTGELFF. CDR3 in DNA: TGTGCCACCGAGGGACTAGCGGTAACCGGGGAGCTGTTTTTT. The gene calls are TRBV2 and TRBJ2-2; 11 bases are a match to TRBD2. Germline CDR1 SNHLY, CDR2 FYNNEI. The CDR3 contains 14 residues. V was clipped by 10 bases and J by 5 bases; unmatched bases: 6. Supplemented by reference TRBV2 and TRBJ2-2, the full variable domain reads EPEVTQTPSHQVTQMGQEVILRCVPISNHLYFYWYRQILGQKVEFLVSFYNNEISEKSEIFDDQFSVERPDGSNFTLKIRSTKLEDSAMYFCATEGLAVTGELFFGEGSRLTVL.

The chain uses TRBV20-1 and TRBJ2-5; 8 bases line up with TRBD1. The CDR3 runs 15 residues. The germline V gene has CDR1 DFQATT and CDR2 SNEGSKA (reference sequence). With 3 bases clipped from V and 5 bases from J, the junction kept 11 bases outside the gene matches. The CDR3 region is CSASLVRTGWETQYF. In DNA, the CDR3 is TGCAGTGCTAGTCTAGTGAGGACAGGGTGGGAGACCCAGTACTTC.

The J gene is TRBJ2-1, the V gene TRBV7-2; 8 bases are shared with TRBD2. Germline CDR1 is SGHTA and CDR2 is FQGNSA. V dropped 2 bases and J dropped 6; count of bases not matched to a gene: 3. The CDR3 spans 14 residues. CDR3 region: CASSLSLAGNEQFF. The CDR3 DNA reads TGTGCCAGCAGCTTATCTCTAGCGGGCAATGAGCAGTTCTTC.

This clone appeared once. Other DNA sequences of this sample code for an identical CDR3. The rearrangement uses TRBV6-1 and TRBJ1-5; D not resolved. The CDR3 runs to 12 residues. With 2 bases removed from V and 4 bases from J, the gap between germline ends came to 3 bases. Germline V gene lookup returns CDR1 MNHNS and CDR2 SASEGT. CDR3 in amino acids: CASSEHNQPQHF. The CDR3 nucleotides are TGTGCCAGCAGTGAACATAATCAGCCCCAGCATTTT.

V usage is TRBV10-3 and J usage is TRBJ1-1; D is ambiguous. CDR3 length: 15 residues. The germline V and J ends were trimmed by 0 bases and 1 base, with 9 bases remaining between them. Germline assignment: CDR1 ENHRY and CDR2 SYGVKD. CDR3 coding DNA: TGTGCCATCAGTGAGTCTCGGGAGGGGAACACTGAAGCTTTCTTT. Translated: CAISESREGNTEAFF.

This clone was counted a single time. CDR3 amino acids: CASSLAGGREQFF. The CDR3 bases are TGTGCCAGCAGTCTAGCGGGGGGACGGGAGCAGTTCTTC. V and J are TRBV9 and TRBJ2-1, with 11 bases that match TRBD2. Trimming at V came to 5 bases and at J to 10 bases, leaving 5 bases not matched to a gene. This CDR3 region has 13 residues. CDR1 and CDR2 (germline): SGDLS, YYNGEE.

This chain uses TRBV5-1 with TRBJ2-7; TRBD2 matches 8 bases. With V trimmed by 4 bases and J by 3 bases, 6 bases remained unmatched. The CDR3 loop spans 14 amino acids. The germline CDR1 and CDR2 sequences are SGHRS and YFSETQ. The CDR3 region has the DNA TGCGCCAGCAGCCCCTTGGCGGGAGGCTACGAGCAGTACTTC. It specifies CASSPLAGGYEQYF. The full variable domain, in which reference TRBV5-1 and TRBJ2-7 provide the parts outside the CDR3, is KAGVTQTPRYLIKTRGQQVTLSCSPISGHRSVSWYQQTPGQGLQFLFEYFSETQRNKGNFPGRFSGRQFSNSRSEMNVSTLELGDSALYLCASSPLAGGYEQYFGPGTRLTVT.

The V and J genes are TRBV9 and TRBJ2-7, with 11 positions matching TRBD1. Germline CDR1 is SGDLS and CDR2 is YYNGEE. With V trimmed by 2 bases and J by 2 bases, 6 bases remained unmatched. The CDR3 length is 16 residues. CDR3 sequence reads: CASSVGGQGATYEQYF. As DNA, the CDR3 is TGTGCCAGCAGCGTGGGAGGACAGGGGGCCACCTACGAGCAGTACTTC. Supplemented by reference TRBV9 and TRBJ2-7, the full variable domain reads DSGVTQTPKHLITATGQRVTLRCSPRSGDLSVYWYQQSLDQGLQFLIQYYNGEERAKGNILERFSAQQFPDLHSELNLSSLELGDSALYFCASSVGGQGATYEQYFGPGTRLTVT.

The J gene is TRBJ2-1, the V gene TRBV30, with 7 nucleotides matching TRBD1. The CDR3 has 12 residues. Germline CDR1 is GTSNPN and CDR2 is SVGIG (reference sequence). V gave up 3 bases and J gave up 11 bases; unmatched junction bases: 7. In DNA form, the CDR3 reads TGTGCCTGGAGCGCCGGGACAGCCAAGCAGTTCTTC. Amino acids: CAWSAGTAKQFF. Full variable domain (remainder filled in from reference TRBV30 and TRBJ2-1): SQTIHQWPATLVQPVGSPLSLECTVEGTSNPNLYWYRQAAGRGLQLLFYSVGIGQISSEVPQNLSASRPQDRQFILSSKKLLLSDSGFYLCAWSAGTAKQFFGPGTRLTVL.

The rearrangement links TRBV6-5 to TRBJ1-5; tentatively, D is TRBD1 (6 bases). V was cut by 4 bases and J by 7 bases, with 17 bases left in between. This CDR3 is built from 15 residues. Germline CDR1 MNHEY, CDR2 SVGAGI. The CDR3 bases are TGTGCCAGCAGTTTAACAGGGCCCGGTGTGCAGCCCCAGCATTTT. This translates into CASSLTGPGVQPQHF.

The chain uses TRBV3-1 (or the pseudogene TRBV3-2) and TRBJ2-6; no definite D call. Trimming took 1 base from V and 0 from J, leaving 4 bases between them. Germline V lookup: CDR1 LGHDT, CDR2 YNNKEL (reference sequence). This CDR3 has 15 residues. CDR3 sequence reads: CASSQGVSGANVLTF. DNA for the CDR3: TGTGCCAGCAGCCAAGGAGTCTCTGGGGCCAACGTCCTGACTTTC.

The chain has TRBV2 and TRBJ2-7, with D possibly matching TRBD1 (7 bases). Trimming pared 8 bases from V and 3 bases from J, leaving 17 bases between. Germline assignment: CDR1 SNHLY and CDR2 FYNNEI. This CDR3 spans 14 amino acids. This CDR3 is CASAPPGGYYEQYF. The CDR3 DNA reads TGTGCCAGCGCCCCGCCAGGGGGGTACTACGAGCAGTACTTC.

The chain couples TRBV5-1 to TRBJ2-3; no clear D gene. The CDR3 loop spans 15 amino acids. Germline loops: CDR1 SGHRS, CDR2 YFSETQ. Between the trimmed V and J ends, which lost 0 bases and 0 bases, there was a span of 8 bases. Here the CDR3 reads CASSLAYSSTDTQYF. CDR3 coding DNA: TGCGCCAGCAGCTTGGCGTACTCAAGCACAGATACGCAGTATTTT.

The J gene is TRBJ2-5, the V gene TRBV20-1, with TRBD1 identical over 8 bases. The CDR3 has 10 amino acids. Germline V gene sequence: CDR1 DFQATT, CDR2 SNEGSKA (reference sequence). The V gene end was trimmed by 3 bases and the J gene end by 10 bases; junction bases not matched to a gene: 1. The chain's CDR3 is CSASTGGQYF. DNA for the CDR3: TGCAGTGCTAGTACAGGGGGCCAGTACTTC.